The clone carrying this TCR beta chain was seen more than once but under ten times. Its antigen is unidentified. CDR1 and CDR2 (germline): SGHDN, FVKESK. The CDR3 extends over 16 amino acids. V lost 1 base and J lost 2, with 12 bases in between. Quantitative 5'-RACE with molecular barcodes was used to make the TCR beta libraries. TCRdb itself ran the 5' RACE reads through MiXCR, one entry per CDR3 protein. The table records around 450,000 distinct CDR3 sequences, roughly 27% of them present only once. These data are taken from a study of CD8 T cells in ankylosing spondylitis. Whole-study findings and limits: Among TCR beta sequences, a motif of eight highly homologous variants appeared characteristic of ankylosing spondylitis blood. Disease-linked clones were reportedly significantly enriched in matched ankylosing spondylitis synovial fluid. Both synovial fluid and blood in reactive arthritis had previously been reported to carry some motif variants. Disease-linked clones had a CD8+ phenotype and relatively low frequency in peripheral blood.

Sequencing was done on a sample of blood, either unsorted or a sorted T cell fraction (not recorded which). This TCR derives from a male donor with ankylosing spondylitis. The V call is TRBV14, the J call TRBJ2-1; D possibly corresponds to TRBD1 (6 bases). The CDR3 sequence: CASSQVPGTTYNEQFF. DNA of the CDR3: TGTGCCAGCAGCCAAGTACCCGGGACAACCTACAATGAGCAGTTCTTC.